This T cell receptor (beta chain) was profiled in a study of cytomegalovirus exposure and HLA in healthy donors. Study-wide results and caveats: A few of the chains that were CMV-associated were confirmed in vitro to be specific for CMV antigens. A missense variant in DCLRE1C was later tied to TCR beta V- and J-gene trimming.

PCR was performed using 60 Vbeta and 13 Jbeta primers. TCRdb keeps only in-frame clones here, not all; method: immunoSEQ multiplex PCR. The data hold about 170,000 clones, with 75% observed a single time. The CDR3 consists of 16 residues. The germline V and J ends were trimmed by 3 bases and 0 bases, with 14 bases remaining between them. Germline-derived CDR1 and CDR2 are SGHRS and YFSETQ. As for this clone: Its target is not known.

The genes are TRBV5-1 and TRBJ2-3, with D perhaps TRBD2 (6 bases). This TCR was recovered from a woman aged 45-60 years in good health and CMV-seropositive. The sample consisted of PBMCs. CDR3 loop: CASSSTWTTSTDTQYF. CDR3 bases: TGCGCCAGCAGCTCGACCTGGACTACTAGCACAGATACGCAGTATTTT.